This T cell receptor (beta chain) was sequenced during a study of blood T cell repertoires in COVID-19. In the study overall: PBMCs, B-cell-depleted T cells, or T cells were the source of the cDNA or gDNA that made up the material.

Participant-given clinical history determined each cohort assignment. V was pared by 1 base and J by 2 bases, with 9 bases between. Looked up from germline, CDR1 is SGHKS and CDR2 is YYEKEE (reference sequence). The CDR3 length is 14 residues. Original methodology: Reference gene primer amplification in the assay estimated nucleated cell counts. Profiling relied on immunoSEQ multiplex PCR, and the TCRdb table lists in-frame clones only, not all of them. The V and J calls and clone size come from that table; D and trimming were worked out from the DNA. The repertoire holds about 430,000 clones, roughly 90% seen once, with 0.95% to 1% in the top ten.

The V and J genes are TRBV5-5 and TRBJ1-1, with no clear D. Sequences were obtained from PBMCs or T cells enriched from blood (not recorded which). This TCR was recovered from a woman between 25 and 40 years old with acute COVID-19. For the CDR3, the DNA is TGTGCCAGCAGCTTGCTACAGCTAAACACTGAAGCTTTCTTT. Protein product: CASSLLQLNTEAFF.